This record looks at one T cell receptor (beta chain) sequence and its context. Its target is unknown. Treatment specified: roughly 19 received Ad26.COV2.S at low or high dose, single or two shots; about five received placebo; per-sample allocation not given. Vaccine and placebo recipients were sampled on day 63 after the first injection. Built on an Ad26 vector, the vaccine expressed Wuhan-strain SARS-CoV-2 spike. These data belong to a study of Ad26.COV2.S vaccination and SARS-CoV-2 variants. Whole-study context: A COV1001 Ad26.COV2.S trial-arm participant provided the sample. Administration of Ad26.COV2.S was intramuscular, either once or twice 56 days apart. Whole-study results and caveats: Reported post-vaccination CD8+ and CD4+ T cell responses to spike showed substantial breadth.

V was clipped by 0 bases and J by 1 base, with 9 bases between them. This CDR3 spans 15 amino acids. Germline V gene sequence: CDR1 SGHTA, CDR2 FQGNSA. Method: immunoSEQ multiplex PCR; TCRdb's copy keeps in-frame clones and lacks some. The sample lists around 450,000 clones; about 88% were seen once. Material: peripheral blood, obtained in a trial of Ad26.COV2.S vaccine versus placebo. The chain couples TRBV7-2 to TRBJ1-1, with D tentatively TRBD1 (6 bases). The origin of this receptor is a person aged 18-60 years who received the Ad26.COV2.S COVID-19 vaccine or a placebo. The CDR3 spells CASSLAPGQNTEAFF. CDR3 DNA: TGTGCCAGCAGCTTAGCGCCGGGACAGAACACTGAAGCTTTCTTT.